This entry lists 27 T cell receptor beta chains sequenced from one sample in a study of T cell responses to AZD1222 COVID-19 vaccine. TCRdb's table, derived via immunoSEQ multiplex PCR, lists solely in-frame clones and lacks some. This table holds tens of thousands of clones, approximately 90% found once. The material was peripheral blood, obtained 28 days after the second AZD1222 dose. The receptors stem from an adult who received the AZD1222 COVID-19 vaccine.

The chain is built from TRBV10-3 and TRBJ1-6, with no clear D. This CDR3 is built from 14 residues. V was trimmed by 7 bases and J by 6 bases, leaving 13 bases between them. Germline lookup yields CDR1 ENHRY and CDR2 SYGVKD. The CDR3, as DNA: TGTGCCATCAAGAAGGACGGCTTTAATTCACCCCTCCACTTT. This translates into CAIKKDGFNSPLHF.

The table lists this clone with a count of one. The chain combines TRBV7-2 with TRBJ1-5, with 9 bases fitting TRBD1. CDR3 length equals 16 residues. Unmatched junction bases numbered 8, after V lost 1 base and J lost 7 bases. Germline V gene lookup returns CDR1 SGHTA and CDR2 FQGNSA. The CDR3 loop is CASSLVMGQGGQPQHF. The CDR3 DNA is TGTGCCAGCAGCTTAGTTATGGGACAGGGTGGCCAGCCCCAGCATTTT.

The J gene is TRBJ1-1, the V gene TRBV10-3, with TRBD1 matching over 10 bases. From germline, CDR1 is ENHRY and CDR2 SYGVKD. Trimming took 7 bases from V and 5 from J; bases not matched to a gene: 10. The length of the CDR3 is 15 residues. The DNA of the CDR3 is TGTGCCATCAAATTAGGACAGGGGGGAGAAACTGAAGCTTTCTTT. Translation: CAIKLGQGGETEAFF.

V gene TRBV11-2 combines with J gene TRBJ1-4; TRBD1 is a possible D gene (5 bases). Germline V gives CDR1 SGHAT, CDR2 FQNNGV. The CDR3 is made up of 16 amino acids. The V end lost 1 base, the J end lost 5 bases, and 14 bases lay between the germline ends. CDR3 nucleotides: TGTGCCAGCAGCTTAGCACAGGCACCAGGGAATGAAAAACTGTTTTTT. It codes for CASSLAQAPGNEKLFF.

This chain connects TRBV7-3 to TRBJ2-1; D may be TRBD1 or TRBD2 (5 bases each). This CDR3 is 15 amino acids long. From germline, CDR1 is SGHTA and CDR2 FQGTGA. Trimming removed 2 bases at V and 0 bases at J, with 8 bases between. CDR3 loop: CASSLEGSSYNEQFF. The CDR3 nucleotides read TGTGCCAGCAGCTTAGAGGGGAGCTCCTACAATGAGCAGTTCTTC.

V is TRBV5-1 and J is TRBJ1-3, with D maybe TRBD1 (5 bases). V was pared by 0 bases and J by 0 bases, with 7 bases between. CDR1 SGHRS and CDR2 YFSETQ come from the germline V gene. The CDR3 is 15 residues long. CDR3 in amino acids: CASSLGRASGNTIYF. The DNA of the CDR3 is TGCGCCAGCAGCTTGGGCAGGGCCTCTGGAAACACCATATATTTT. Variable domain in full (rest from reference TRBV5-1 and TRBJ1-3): KAGVTQTPRYLIKTRGQQVTLSCSPISGHRSVSWYQQTPGQGLQFLFEYFSETQRNKGNFPGRFSGRQFSNSRSEMNVSTLELGDSALYLCASSLGRASGNTIYFGEGSWLTVV.

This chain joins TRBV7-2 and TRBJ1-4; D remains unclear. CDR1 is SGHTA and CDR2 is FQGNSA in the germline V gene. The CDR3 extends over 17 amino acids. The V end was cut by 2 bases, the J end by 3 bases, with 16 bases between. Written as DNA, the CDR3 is TGTGCCAGCAGCTTACCCCCCACTCTTGGAGCTAATGAAAAACTGTTTTTT. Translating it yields CASSLPPTLGANEKLFF. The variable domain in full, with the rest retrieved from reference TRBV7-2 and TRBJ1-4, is GAGVSQSPSNKVTEKGKDVELRCDPISGHTALYWYRQSLGQGLEFLIYFQGNSAPDKSGLPSDRFSAERTGGSVSTLTIQRTQQEDSAVYLCASSLPPTLGANEKLFFGSGTQLSVL.

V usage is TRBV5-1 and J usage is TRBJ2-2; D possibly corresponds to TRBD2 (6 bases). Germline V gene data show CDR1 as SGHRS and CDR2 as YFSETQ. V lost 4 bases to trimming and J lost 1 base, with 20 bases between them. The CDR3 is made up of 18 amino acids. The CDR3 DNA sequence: TGCGCCAGCAGCAACGGCCTCAGCGGGCCTCAGAACACCGGGGAGCTGTTTTTT. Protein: CASSNGLSGPQNTGELFF.

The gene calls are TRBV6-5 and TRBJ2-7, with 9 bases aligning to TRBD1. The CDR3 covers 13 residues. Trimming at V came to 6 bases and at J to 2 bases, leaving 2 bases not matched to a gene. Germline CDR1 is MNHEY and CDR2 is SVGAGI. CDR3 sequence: CASRTGGTYEQYF. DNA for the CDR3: TGTGCCAGCAGAACAGGGGGCACCTACGAGCAGTACTTC.

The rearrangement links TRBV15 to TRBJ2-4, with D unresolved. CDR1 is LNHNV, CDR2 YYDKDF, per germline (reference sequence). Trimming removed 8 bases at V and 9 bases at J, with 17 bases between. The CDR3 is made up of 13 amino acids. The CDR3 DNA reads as TGTGCCACCGGTGCCGATTTACCGCTCATTCAGTACTTC. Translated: CATGADLPLIQYF.

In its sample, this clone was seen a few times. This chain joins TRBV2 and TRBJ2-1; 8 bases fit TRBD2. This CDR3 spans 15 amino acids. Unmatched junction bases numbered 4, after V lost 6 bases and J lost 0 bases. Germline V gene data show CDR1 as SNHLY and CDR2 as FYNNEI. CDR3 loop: CASSRGGSSYNEQFF. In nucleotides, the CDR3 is TGTGCCAGCAGCCGGGGGGGCAGCTCCTACAATGAGCAGTTCTTC.

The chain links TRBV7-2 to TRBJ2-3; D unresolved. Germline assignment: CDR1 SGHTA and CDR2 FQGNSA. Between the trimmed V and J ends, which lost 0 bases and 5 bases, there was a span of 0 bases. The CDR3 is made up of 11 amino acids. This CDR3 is CASSLADTQYF. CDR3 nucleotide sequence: TGTGCCAGCAGCTTAGCAGATACGCAGTATTTT. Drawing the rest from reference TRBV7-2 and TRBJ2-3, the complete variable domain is GAGVSQSPSNKVTEKGKDVELRCDPISGHTALYWYRQSLGQGLEFLIYFQGNSAPDKSGLPSDRFSAERTGGSVSTLTIQRTQQEDSAVYLCASSLADTQYFGPGTRLTVL.

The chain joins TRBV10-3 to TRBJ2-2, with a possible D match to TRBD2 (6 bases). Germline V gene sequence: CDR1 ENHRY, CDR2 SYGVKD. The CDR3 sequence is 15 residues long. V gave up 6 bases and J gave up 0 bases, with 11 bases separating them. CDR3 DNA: TGTGCCATCAGACCGGGACTGACGAACACCGGGGAGCTGTTTTTT. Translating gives CAIRPGLTNTGELFF.

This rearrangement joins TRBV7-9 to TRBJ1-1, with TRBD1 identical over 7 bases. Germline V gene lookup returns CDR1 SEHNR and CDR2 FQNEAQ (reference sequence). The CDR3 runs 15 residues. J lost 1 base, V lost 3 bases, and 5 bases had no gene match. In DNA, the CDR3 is TGTGCCAGCAGCTTCTCCGGGACAGAGAACACTGAAGCTTTCTTT. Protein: CASSFSGTENTEAFF.

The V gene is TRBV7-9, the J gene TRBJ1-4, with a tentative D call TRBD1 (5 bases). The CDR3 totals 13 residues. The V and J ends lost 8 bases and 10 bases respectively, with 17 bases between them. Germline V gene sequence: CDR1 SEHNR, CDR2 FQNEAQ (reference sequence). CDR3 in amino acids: CASPGQGNGKLFF. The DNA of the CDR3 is TGTGCCAGCCCGGGCCAGGGTAACGGAAAACTGTTTTTT.

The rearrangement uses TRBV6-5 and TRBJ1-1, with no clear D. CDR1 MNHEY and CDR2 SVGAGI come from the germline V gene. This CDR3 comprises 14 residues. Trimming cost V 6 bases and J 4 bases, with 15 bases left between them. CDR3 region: CASRRYYTGTEAFF. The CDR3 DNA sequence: TGTGCCAGCAGGCGATACTACACCGGCACTGAAGCTTTCTTT.

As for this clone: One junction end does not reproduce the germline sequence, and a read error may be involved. CDR3 nucleotides: TGTGCCAGTAATATAACTACAGGGACAGCCTACACCGGGGAGCTGTTTTTT. This encodes CASNITTGTAYTGELFF. The rearrangement links TRBV19 to TRBJ2-2, with 7 bases identical to TRBD1. The germline gives CDR1 LNHDA, CDR2 SQIVND (reference sequence). This CDR3 spans 17 amino acids.

The CDR3 is CASSKADRGEETQYF. DNA of the CDR3: TGTGCCAGCAGCAAAGCCGATCGAGGGGAAGAGACCCAGTACTTC. J is TRBJ2-5 and V is TRBV21-1. TRBV21-1 is an annotated pseudogene. The CDR3 length is 15 residues.

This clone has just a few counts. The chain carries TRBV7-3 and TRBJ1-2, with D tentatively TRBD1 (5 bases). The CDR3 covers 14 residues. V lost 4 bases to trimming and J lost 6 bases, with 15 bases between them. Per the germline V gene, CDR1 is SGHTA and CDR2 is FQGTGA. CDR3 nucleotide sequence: TGTGCCAGCAGCTCAGGCCCAGGGAGCCATGGCTACACCTTC. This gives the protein CASSSGPGSHGYTF. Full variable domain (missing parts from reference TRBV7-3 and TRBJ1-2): GAGVSQTPSNKVTEKGKYVELRCDPISGHTALYWYRQSLGQGPEFLIYFQGTGAADDSGLPNDRFFAVRPEGSVSTLKIQRTERGDSAVYLCASSSGPGSHGYTFGSGTRLTVV.

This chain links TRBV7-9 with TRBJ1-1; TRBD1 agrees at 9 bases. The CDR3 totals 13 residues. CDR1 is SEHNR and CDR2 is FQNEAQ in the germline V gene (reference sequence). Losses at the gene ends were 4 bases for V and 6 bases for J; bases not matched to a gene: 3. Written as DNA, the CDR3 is TGTGCCAGCAGCTGGGGACAGGGACCTGAAGCTTTCTTT. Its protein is CASSWGQGPEAFF.

In nucleotides, the CDR3 is TGTGCCAGCAGGAACAGGGAGAACACTGAAGCTTTCTTT. The encoded protein is CASRNRENTEAFF. The genes are TRBV2 and TRBJ1-1; D possibly corresponds to TRBD1 (6 bases). This CDR3 contains 13 residues. From germline, CDR1 is SNHLY and CDR2 FYNNEI. Trimming took off 6 bases at V and 1 base at J, with 9 bases between the two ends.

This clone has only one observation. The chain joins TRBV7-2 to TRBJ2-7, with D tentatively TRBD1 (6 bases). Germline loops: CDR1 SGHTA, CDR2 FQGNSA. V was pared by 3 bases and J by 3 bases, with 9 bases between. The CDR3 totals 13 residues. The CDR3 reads CASSFVQGYEQYF. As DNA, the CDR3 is TGTGCCAGCAGCTTTGTACAGGGCTACGAGCAGTACTTC.

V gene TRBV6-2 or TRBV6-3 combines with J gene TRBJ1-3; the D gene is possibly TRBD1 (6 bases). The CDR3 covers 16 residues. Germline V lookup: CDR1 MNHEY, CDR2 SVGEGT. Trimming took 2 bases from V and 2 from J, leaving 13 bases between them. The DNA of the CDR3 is TGTGCCAGCAGTTACACGGCAGGGGAAACTGGAAACACCATATATTTT. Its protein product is CASSYTAGETGNTIYF.

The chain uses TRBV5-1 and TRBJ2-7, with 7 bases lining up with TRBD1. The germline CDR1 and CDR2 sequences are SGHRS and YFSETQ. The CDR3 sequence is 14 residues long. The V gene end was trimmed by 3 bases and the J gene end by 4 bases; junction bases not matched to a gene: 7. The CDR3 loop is CASSSGTAAYEQYF. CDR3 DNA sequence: TGCGCCAGCAGCTCCGGGACAGCGGCTTACGAGCAGTACTTC.

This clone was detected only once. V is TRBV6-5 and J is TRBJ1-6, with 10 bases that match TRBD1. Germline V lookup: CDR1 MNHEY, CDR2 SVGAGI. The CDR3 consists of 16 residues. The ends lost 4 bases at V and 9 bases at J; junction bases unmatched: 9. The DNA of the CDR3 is TGTGCCAGCAGTTTTTCTCCCGGGACAGGGGCTTCACCCCTCCACTTT. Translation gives CASSFSPGTGASPLHF.

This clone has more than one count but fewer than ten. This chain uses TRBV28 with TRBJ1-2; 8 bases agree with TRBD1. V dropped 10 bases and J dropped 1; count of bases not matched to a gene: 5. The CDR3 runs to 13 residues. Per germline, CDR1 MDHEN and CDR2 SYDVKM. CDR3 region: CANQDRVNYGYTF. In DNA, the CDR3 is TGTGCCAACCAGGACAGGGTTAACTATGGCTACACCTTC.

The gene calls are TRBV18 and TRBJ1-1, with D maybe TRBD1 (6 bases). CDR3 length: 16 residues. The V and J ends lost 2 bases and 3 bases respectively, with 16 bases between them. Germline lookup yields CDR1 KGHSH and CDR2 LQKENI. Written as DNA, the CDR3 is TGTGCCAGCTCACCAGTGACCGGGACATTCTACACTGAAGCTTTCTTT. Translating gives CASSPVTGTFYTEAFF.